The source of this TCR beta chain is a study of molecular identifiers for immune sequencing clone quantification (dated by TCRdb to 2017 to 2018). Study-wide context: In a replicate experiment, RNA from roughly 20,000 or 100,000 naive CD8 T cells was split into five aliquots, four of which were sequenced. This methods study used CD8 T cells to benchmark TCR RNA copy counting and molecular-identifier clustering-based TCR repertoire sequencing (MIDCIRS). The research as a whole found: Highly expanded clone sizes could be underestimated because identical TCR molecules may share a barcode. The naive libraries included spiked-in Jurkat TCR RNA (under eleven copies' worth), and this Jurkat TCR RNA is not part of the donor repertoire. Even against a background of some 1 million naive CD8 T cells, spiked-in Jurkat TCR RNA amounting to a single cell's worth was reported to be detectable. Clones above 20 RNA copies held over 99% of molecules in CMV-specific effector cells but under 1% in naive cells. About 3.1 recovered TCR RNA copies per cell were obtained by modeling, versus approximately 10 by digital PCR, implying a capture efficiency of about 30%. When barcode sub-clustering was omitted, TCR diversity was inflated by chimeric consensus sequences, with chimeras reaching as high as 47%.

Libraries of naive CD8 T cells were built from anywhere between about 18,000 and 1,000,000 sorted cells, with 10%, 30% or 50% of the purified RNA used. Naive CD8 T cells, defined as CD8+CD4-CCR7+CD45RA+, were FACS-sorted into RLT Plus buffer on a BD FACSAria II. More than 8 TCR copies' worth of Jurkat RNA were spiked into about 19,000-1,100,000 naive CD8 T cell samples to test detection sensitivity. Enrichment of CD8 T cells was performed with RosetteSep CD8+ T Cell Enrichment Cocktail and Ficoll-Paque, after which ACK red cell lysis was carried out. The CDR3 starts with the cysteine, ends with the phenylalanine, and has 11 residues. The kept DNA is CDR3 alone, 33 bases in frame from the first base. In the germline V gene, CDR1 corresponds to MGHRA and CDR2 to YSYEKL. The library was prepared using PCR. The instrument was an Illumina HiSeq 4000. Preparation of bulk TCR libraries followed a previously described approach, with the TCR primers listed in Table S5. Purification of total RNA was performed with the Qiagen AllPrep DNA/RNA kit. Reads from multiple sequencing runs of the same library were pooled before analysis. Concerning the study's data processing: Reads were retained only if the reads had an exact TCR constant sequence, and the retained reads were trimmed to 150 nt and grouped according to their 12-nt molecular barcodes. Reads in each barcode group were sub-clustered using a 15% Levenshtein threshold, and a quality-weighted consensus sequence was built for each RNA molecule. Non-functional sequences were removed, as were lower-count sequences one edit away from another. Barcode sub-clusters with fewer than 20% of the maximum read count were removed, based on fitting two negative binomial distributions. Through fastp at Q25 and MiXCR, TCRdb rebuilt clones from the public reads, retaining in-frame beta chains. Entries are consolidated by CDR3 protein sequence, retaining the most common genes and DNA. TCRdb's processing, not the study's, gives the V and J calls here. The sample table records about half a million distinct CDR3 sequences; over 20% of these occur just once. The ten largest clones add up to approximately 0.8% of the sample.

The sample holds one count of this clonotype. Its antigen is currently not known. One end of the junction fails to match germline, which may point to a read error. This clonotype was sampled from a human donor in good health. Some libraries in this study had Jurkat cell RNA spiked in. Sequences were obtained from naive CD8+ T cells from blood, with Jurkat cell RNA spiked in. The cell subset or site label of this sample denotes: FACS-sorted CD8+CD4-CCR7+CD45RA+ naive T cells. Recombination connected TRBV4-1 to TRBJ2-1, with the D gene call left open. The CDR3 in this case is CASSPGQERFF. Here is the DNA: TGCGCCAGCAGCCCCGGCCAAGAGCGGTTCTTC.